This TCR beta chain was profiled in a study of blood T cell repertoires in COVID-19. As for the study in general: Specimens from acute and convalescent COVID-19 originated in the United States, Italy and Spain. The cDNA or gDNA used as material had been derived from T cells, B-cell-depleted T cells, or PBMCs.

Methods used by the authors: Nucleated cell number was recorded as an estimate derived from reference gene primer amplification. Profiling relied on immunoSEQ multiplex PCR, and the TCRdb table lists in-frame clones only, not all of them. From that table come the V and J calls and clone size; the DNA was used to work out D and trimming. The sample has 150,000 to 200,000 clones, 88% seen once. The V gene lost 3 bases and the J gene lost 1 base, with 6 bases spanning the gap. Germline assignment: CDR1 SNHLY and CDR2 FYNNEI. The CDR3 contains 14 residues. The receptor was isolated from a human donor in a cohort sampled during active COVID-19. The rearrangement links TRBV2 to TRBJ2-2, with D possibly matching TRBD1 (6 bases). Sequenced input: peripheral blood. The CDR3 here is CASSDRGNTGELFF. The CDR3 coding sequence is TGTGCCAGCAGTGACAGGGGGAACACCGGGGAGCTGTTTTTT. The whole variable domain, remainder taken from reference TRBV2 and TRBJ2-2, is EPEVTQTPSHQVTQMGQEVILRCVPISNHLYFYWYRQILGQKVEFLVSFYNNEISEKSEIFDDQFSVERPDGSNFTLKIRSTKLEDSAMYFCASSDRGNTGELFFGEGSRLTVL.